Below, 2 T cell receptor beta chains from the same sample are listed, as sequenced in a study of cytomegalovirus exposure and HLA in healthy donors (dated 2017 in TCRdb). Libraries were built with the immunoSEQ multiplex PCR assay. TCRdb provides this immuneACCESS table in a form limited to in-frame rearrangements. Some clones are lacking; in checked studies, under half of them reflect an unresolved V gene, and why the rest are absent is not known. The sample has some 170,000 clones on record, just under 90% of them singletons. The ten largest make up under 13% of the sample. The sample consisted of PBMCs. The receptors shown here come from a woman between 18 and 30 years old in good health and CMV-seropositive.

V and J are TRBV2 and TRBJ1-3; D is uncertain. V dropped 8 bases and J dropped 2 bases, with 19 bases sitting between them. The CDR3 is 16 residues long. Germline lookup yields CDR1 SNHLY and CDR2 FYNNEI. CDR3 loop: CASGLDYADPGNTIYF. As DNA, the CDR3 is TGTGCCAGCGGCCTGGACTACGCAGACCCTGGAAACACCATATATTTT.

The genes are TRBV6-5 and TRBJ1-2, with D unclear. The germline V and J ends were trimmed by 5 bases and 4 bases, with 11 bases remaining between them. Germline assignment: CDR1 MNHEY and CDR2 SVGAGI. CDR3 length: 13 residues. CDR3 sequence (DNA): TGTGCCAGCAGTCCCCGGGAGAGCTATGGCTACACCTTC. Protein product: CASSPRESYGYTF.